The T cell receptor beta chain described here comes from a study of vaccination and CD4 T cells after COVID-19. Overall study context: Timing of post-vaccine sample collection was a median around 72 days after dose two, with a range of 14 to 241.

To note about this clonotype: The antigen is not known.

V trimming: 6 bases; J trimming: 4 bases; junction bases outside the gene matches: 2. Germline V gene sequence: CDR1 MNHNS, CDR2 SASEGT. The CDR3 covers 13 residues. Treatment here: approximately nine-day PBMC culture with coronavirus spike peptide pools or control peptides (ViraFEST assay). TCR sequencing followed the expansion of antigen-specific T cells with peptide pools in ViraFEST. Negative selection was the method that isolated CD4+ T cells after around 10 days of culture. Once obtained from cultured CD4+ T cells, the DNA was sequenced using the Oncomine TCR Beta short-read assay. MiXCR, applied by TCRdb to the PCR reads, yields one record per CDR3 protein. The data hold approximately 14,000 distinct CDR3 sequences, with less than 60% observed a single time.

The sequences come from CD4+ T cells from blood, cultured in vitro, collected before SARS-CoV-2 vaccination. This receptor was taken from a human donor who had recovered from COVID-19. The J gene is TRBJ1-2, the V gene TRBV6-1; TRBD1 matches 10 bases. The DNA for the CDR3 is TGTGCCAGCAGAAGACAGGGGGCCTATGGCTACACCTTC. As protein: CASRRQGAYGYTF.